A single sample gave rise to the 22 T cell receptor beta chains below, sequenced in a study of T-cell reconstitution after alpha-beta-depleted transplantation in children. This sample's TCRbeta library carried unique molecular identifier barcodes. Each CDR3 protein gets one entry after TCRdb re-called the PCR reads with MiXCR. The sample has roughly 300,000 distinct CDR3 sequences, about 9.4% seen once; the top ten hold roughly 2.5%. The input for sequencing was PBMCs from the stem cell graft donor, taken from the stem cell graft. Source of these receptors: a human donor who donated a stem cell graft to a child with acute lymphoblastic leukemia.

This clonotype was observed at least ten times. The rearrangement uses TRBV12-3 or TRBV12-4 and TRBJ2-2, with D possibly TRBD2 on 6 matching bases. This CDR3 is built from 15 residues. V was trimmed by 3 bases and J by 1 base, leaving 9 bases between them. CDR3 bases: TGTGCCAGCAGTTTTGAGGGAGGGAACACCGGGGAGCTGTTTTTT. Its protein is CASSFEGGNTGELFF.

The table lists this clonotype with many counts. The chain joins TRBV12-3 or TRBV12-4 to TRBJ2-1; 14 bases align to TRBD2. The CDR3 has 16 amino acids. Trimming cost V 6 bases and J 8 bases; bases outside gene matches: 9. DNA for the CDR3: TGTGCCAGCAGCCTGACTAGCGGGAGGGGGTTCGATGAGCAGTTCTTC. Residues: CASSLTSGRGFDEQFF.

This clonotype was counted between two and nine times. CDR3 residues: CASSLGRRGIQETQYF. CDR3 DNA sequence: TGTGCCAGCAGCTTGGGCCGGCGGGGCATCCAAGAGACCCAGTACTTC. The chain combines TRBV5-5 with TRBJ2-5; the D gene is possibly TRBD2 (6 bases). CDR3 length equals 16 residues. Trimming left V 0 bases short and J 1 base short, with 13 bases between. Germline loops: CDR1 SGHKS, CDR2 YYEKEE (reference sequence).

A few counts support this clonotype. The chain has TRBV5-1 and TRBJ2-3; D ambiguous. Trimming pared 2 bases from V and 2 bases from J, leaving 18 bases between. Germline V CDR1 and CDR2: SGHRS, YFSETQ. The CDR3 sequence is 17 residues long. CDR3 sequence (DNA): TGCGCCAGCAGCTTAAAATTGATTTCGGGTATCACAGATACGCAGTATTTT. It codes for CASSLKLISGITDTQYF.

This clonotype was recorded a few times. The chain uses TRBV20-1 and TRBJ1-1, with 7 bases identical to TRBD1. This CDR3 comprises 17 residues. The J segment lost 4 bases and the V segment lost 2 bases, leaving 16 bases of the junction unmatched. Germline V CDR1 and CDR2: DFQATT, SNEGSKA (reference sequence). The CDR3 loop is CSARLPTTRDSTTEAFF. DNA of the CDR3: TGCAGTGCTAGACTTCCTACAACCCGGGACAGTACCACTGAAGCTTTCTTT.

This chain connects TRBV2 to TRBJ2-4; the match to TRBD2 covers 8 bases. The CDR3 is 16 amino acids. CDR1 and CDR2 (germline): SNHLY, FYNNEI. J gave up 3 bases and V 6 bases, and 10 bases lay outside the gene matches. This CDR3 is CASSPGRATVKNIQYF. CDR3 DNA sequence: TGTGCCAGCAGCCCCGGGAGGGCCACAGTCAAAAACATTCAGTACTTC. The full variable domain, rest sourced from reference TRBV2 and TRBJ2-4, is EPEVTQTPSHQVTQMGQEVILRCVPISNHLYFYWYRQILGQKVEFLVSFYNNEISEKSEIFDDQFSVERPDGSNFTLKIRSTKLEDSAMYFCASSPGRATVKNIQYFGAGTRLSVL.

This clonotype was seen at least ten times. The chain joins TRBV29-1 to TRBJ2-2; 10 bases are a match to TRBD2. Looked up from germline, CDR1 is SQVTM and CDR2 is ANQGSEA. V dropped 4 bases and J dropped 1; count of bases not matched to a gene: 3. The CDR3 loop spans 15 amino acids. The CDR3 DNA follows: TGCAGCGTTGTAGGGACTAGCGTGAACACCGGGGAGCTGTTTTTT. It is translated as CSVVGTSVNTGELFF.

This clonotype appeared a few times. The chain joins TRBV7-2 to TRBJ2-7; possible D gene TRBD2, 5 bases. The CDR3 totals 13 residues. V lost 5 bases to trimming and J lost 2 bases, with 10 bases between them. Germline V gene lookup returns CDR1 SGHTA and CDR2 FQGNSA. The CDR3, as DNA: TGTGCCAGCAGCGTCTCCGGGACCTACGAGCAGTACTTC. Translating gives CASSVSGTYEQYF. Full variable domain (rest looked up from reference TRBV7-2 and TRBJ2-7): GAGVSQSPSNKVTEKGKDVELRCDPISGHTALYWYRQSLGQGLEFLIYFQGNSAPDKSGLPSDRFSAERTGGSVSTLTIQRTQQEDSAVYLCASSVSGTYEQYFGPGTRLTVT.

This clonotype was seen more than once but under ten times. This sequence joins TRBV5-1 and TRBJ2-3; D gene unclear. The CDR3 is 16 residues long. V shed 1 base and J shed 2 bases, with 14 bases lying between them. The germline CDR1 and CDR2 sequences are SGHRS and YFSETQ. CDR3 residues: CASSLYEDPITDTQYF. CDR3 nucleotides: TGCGCCAGCAGCTTGTACGAGGACCCCATCACAGATACGCAGTATTTT.

This clonotype was observed a handful of times. This chain links TRBV7-9 with TRBJ2-3; the match to TRBD2 covers 7 bases. V lost 4 bases to trimming and J lost 1 base; unmatched junction nucleotides: 8. CDR3 size: 16 residues. Germline-derived CDR1 and CDR2 are SEHNR and FQNEAQ (reference sequence). For the CDR3, the DNA is TGTGCCAGCAGCTGGGGGAGAGCGGGGCGCACAGATACGCAGTATTTT. Residues: CASSWGRAGRTDTQYF.

There are many counts of this clonotype. The gene calls are TRBV28 and TRBJ2-4; D is undetermined. CDR3 length: 14 residues. Trimming removed 1 base from V and 1 base from J, with 5 bases in between. CDR1 and CDR2 from the germline V gene are MDHEN and SYDVKM. The CDR3 is CASSLSRAKNIQYF. The CDR3 DNA sequence: TGTGCCAGCAGTTTATCTAGGGCCAAAAACATTCAGTACTTC.

There are a few counts of this clonotype. The CDR3 spells CASKESGQETQYF. Written as DNA, the CDR3 is TGCGCCAGCAAGGAAAGCGGGCAAGAGACCCAGTACTTC. J is TRBJ2-5 and V is TRBV5-1, with a tentative D call TRBD2 (6 bases). Looked up from germline, CDR1 is SGHRS and CDR2 is YFSETQ. CDR3 length: 13 residues. Trimming pared 6 bases from V and 2 bases from J, leaving 11 bases between.

This chain uses TRBV6-5 with TRBJ1-2; D gene ambiguous. Germline CDR1 is MNHEY and CDR2 is SVGAGI. Trimming stripped 0 bases from V and 4 bases from J, with 9 bases between. There are 14 residues in the CDR3. CDR3 DNA sequence: TGTGCCAGCAGTTACTCGCTCAGGTCCTATGGCTACACCTTC. Translated: CASSYSLRSYGYTF.

The chain uses TRBV20-1 and TRBJ1-5; D gene uncertain. This CDR3 region has 14 residues. Germline loops: CDR1 DFQATT, CDR2 SNEGSKA (reference sequence). V was pared by 6 bases and J by 2 bases, with 14 bases between. The CDR3 here is CSAPKAGRNQPQHF. In DNA, the CDR3 is TGCAGTGCCCCCAAGGCGGGTCGCAATCAGCCCCAGCATTTT.

For the CDR3, the DNA is TGTGCCAGCAGTTATAGCGGGAGTGACCCAGATACGCAGTATTTT. It is translated as CASSYSGSDPDTQYF. The chain recombines TRBV7-6 with TRBJ2-3, with 9 bases lining up with TRBD2. Germline V gene data show CDR1 as SGHVS and CDR2 as FNYEAQ. The ends lost 6 bases at V and 4 bases at J; junction bases unmatched: 8. This CDR3 spans 15 amino acids.

The table lists this clonotype with many counts. The chain employs TRBV7-2 and TRBJ2-1; 11 nucleotides agree with TRBD2. Germline V gives CDR1 SGHTA, CDR2 FQGNSA. With 5 bases clipped from V and 4 bases from J, the junction kept 7 bases outside the gene matches. This CDR3 spans 16 amino acids. For the CDR3, the DNA is TGTGCCAGCAGCCTTGTAGCGGGAGGGACATACAATGAGCAGTTCTTC. Residues: CASSLVAGGTYNEQFF.

This clonotype was recorded many times. The chain links TRBV29-1 to TRBJ2-5; TRBD2 agrees at 13 bases. With 6 bases clipped from V and 4 bases from J, the junction kept 5 bases outside the gene matches. CDR3 length equals 14 residues. Looked up from germline, CDR1 is SQVTM and CDR2 is ANQGSEA. The CDR3 DNA reads TGCAGCGTCCGACTAGCGGGAGGACGAGAGACCCAGTACTTC. Amino acid sequence: CSVRLAGGRETQYF.

Many counts were recorded for this clonotype. The chain joins TRBV6-2 or TRBV6-3 to TRBJ2-1; the D gene could be TRBD1 or TRBD2 (5 bases each). Germline CDR1 is MNHEY and CDR2 is SVGEGT. CDR3 size: 16 residues. The ends were cut back, 2 bases at V and 1 base at J, with 12 bases in the middle. The CDR3 protein is CASSYVGERSYNEQFF. For the CDR3, the DNA is TGTGCCAGCAGTTACGTAGGGGAGCGGTCCTACAATGAGCAGTTCTTC.

The V gene is TRBV28, the J gene TRBJ2-1, with D maybe TRBD1 (5 bases). The V end was cut by 3 bases, the J end by 9 bases, with 15 bases between. CDR3 length equals 14 residues. Germline V CDR1 and CDR2: MDHEN, SYDVKM. CDR3 loop: CASSLTVMSSEQFF. Written as DNA, the CDR3 is TGTGCCAGCAGTTTGACAGTTATGAGTAGTGAGCAGTTCTTC.

This sequence joins TRBV20-1 and TRBJ1-1, with D maybe TRBD1 (6 bases). Germline V lookup: CDR1 DFQATT, CDR2 SNEGSKA (reference sequence). This CDR3 has 13 residues. Trimming removed 0 bases at V and 3 bases at J, with 8 bases between. CDR3 loop: CSAREQGHTEAFF. The CDR3 DNA reads as TGCAGTGCTAGAGAACAGGGCCACACTGAAGCTTTCTTT.

The chain couples TRBV20-1 to TRBJ2-7; TRBD1 aligns across 8 bases. This CDR3 spans 14 amino acids. Per germline, CDR1 DFQATT and CDR2 SNEGSKA (reference sequence). Trimming removed 4 bases from V and 2 bases from J; junction bases left unmatched: 7. The CDR3 DNA sequence: TGCAGTGCTAAGGACAGGGATAAGGCCTACGAGCAGTACTTC. It encodes CSAKDRDKAYEQYF.

V usage is TRBV10-3 and J usage is TRBJ2-7; 8 bases fit TRBD1. Losses at the gene ends were 1 base for V and 0 bases for J; bases not matched to a gene: 8. The CDR3 is made up of 17 amino acids. The V gene's germline CDR1 is ENHRY and CDR2 SYGVKD. The CDR3 nucleotides read TGTGCCATCAGTGAGTTCAACAGGGGGATGAGCTCCTACGAGCAGTACTTC. It encodes CAISEFNRGMSSYEQYF.